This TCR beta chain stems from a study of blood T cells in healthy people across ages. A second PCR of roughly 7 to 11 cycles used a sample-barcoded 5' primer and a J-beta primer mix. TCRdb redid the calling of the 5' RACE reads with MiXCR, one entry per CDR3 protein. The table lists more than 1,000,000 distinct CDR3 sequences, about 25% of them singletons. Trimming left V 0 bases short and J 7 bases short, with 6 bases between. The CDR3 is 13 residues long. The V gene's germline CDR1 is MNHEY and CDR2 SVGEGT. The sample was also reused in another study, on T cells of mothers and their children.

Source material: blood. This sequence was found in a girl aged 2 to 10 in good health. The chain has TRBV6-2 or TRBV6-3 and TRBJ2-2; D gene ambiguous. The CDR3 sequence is CASSYSLGGELFF. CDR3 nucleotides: TGTGCCAGCAGTTACTCCTTGGGCGGGGAGCTGTTTTTT.